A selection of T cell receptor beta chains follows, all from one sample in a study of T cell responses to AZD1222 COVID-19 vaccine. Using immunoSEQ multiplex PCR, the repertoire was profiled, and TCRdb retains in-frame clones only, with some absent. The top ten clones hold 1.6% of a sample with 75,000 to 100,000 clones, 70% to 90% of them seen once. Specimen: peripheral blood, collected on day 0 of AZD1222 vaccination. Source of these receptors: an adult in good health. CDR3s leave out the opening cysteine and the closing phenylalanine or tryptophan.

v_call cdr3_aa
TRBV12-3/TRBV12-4 ASSLGFTEAF
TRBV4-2 ASSQGLAGVSYNEQF
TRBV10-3 AIRRGVSTDTQY
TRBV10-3 VISDPGTGDSNQPQH
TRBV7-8 ASSNMRSNQPQH
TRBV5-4 ASSPDRGTGFTGELF
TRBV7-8 ASRSPQQGIDGYT
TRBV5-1 ASSPQGSYEQY
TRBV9 ASSMGQVTHTEAF
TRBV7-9 ASSLRTGGEEAF
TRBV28 ASSKRDFSYEQY
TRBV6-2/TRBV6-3 ASSAWASINIQY
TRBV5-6 ASSLVTGHHTIY
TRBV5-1 ASSPIGLAEQY
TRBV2 ASSYTRTEAF
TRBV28 ASSLGGSYNEQF
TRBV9 ASSVPIDGYEQY
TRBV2 ASWGGLYNEQF
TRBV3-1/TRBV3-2 ASSQRDRDTEAF
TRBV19 ASGTQGAIYAF
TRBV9 ASSPRGRGEAF
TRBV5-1 ASSYRQGVNTEAF
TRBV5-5 ASSLGSSSGNTIY
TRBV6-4 ASSGLAGGLFDNEQF
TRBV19 ASTPRGRAANYGYT
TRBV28 ASNGPRGRSGNYGYT
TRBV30 AWTGRVVDNSPLH
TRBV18 ASSQMTGSYNEQF
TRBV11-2 ASSLAPTGGGQPQH
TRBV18 ASSPGQHNEQF
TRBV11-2 ASSLIAGAGNTIY
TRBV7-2 ASSLRYPANEQF
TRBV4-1 ASSQAVSSNQPQH
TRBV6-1 ASSERDRSGNEQF
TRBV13 ASSLYFAGTWGTEAF
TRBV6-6 ATVHRNPPETQY
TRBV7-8 ASSLVGTGEHSGNTIY
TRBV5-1 ASSIGLAGGISYEQY
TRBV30 AWSAGGENTEAF
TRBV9 ASSTGGDTEAF
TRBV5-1 ASTTGQVPNEKLF